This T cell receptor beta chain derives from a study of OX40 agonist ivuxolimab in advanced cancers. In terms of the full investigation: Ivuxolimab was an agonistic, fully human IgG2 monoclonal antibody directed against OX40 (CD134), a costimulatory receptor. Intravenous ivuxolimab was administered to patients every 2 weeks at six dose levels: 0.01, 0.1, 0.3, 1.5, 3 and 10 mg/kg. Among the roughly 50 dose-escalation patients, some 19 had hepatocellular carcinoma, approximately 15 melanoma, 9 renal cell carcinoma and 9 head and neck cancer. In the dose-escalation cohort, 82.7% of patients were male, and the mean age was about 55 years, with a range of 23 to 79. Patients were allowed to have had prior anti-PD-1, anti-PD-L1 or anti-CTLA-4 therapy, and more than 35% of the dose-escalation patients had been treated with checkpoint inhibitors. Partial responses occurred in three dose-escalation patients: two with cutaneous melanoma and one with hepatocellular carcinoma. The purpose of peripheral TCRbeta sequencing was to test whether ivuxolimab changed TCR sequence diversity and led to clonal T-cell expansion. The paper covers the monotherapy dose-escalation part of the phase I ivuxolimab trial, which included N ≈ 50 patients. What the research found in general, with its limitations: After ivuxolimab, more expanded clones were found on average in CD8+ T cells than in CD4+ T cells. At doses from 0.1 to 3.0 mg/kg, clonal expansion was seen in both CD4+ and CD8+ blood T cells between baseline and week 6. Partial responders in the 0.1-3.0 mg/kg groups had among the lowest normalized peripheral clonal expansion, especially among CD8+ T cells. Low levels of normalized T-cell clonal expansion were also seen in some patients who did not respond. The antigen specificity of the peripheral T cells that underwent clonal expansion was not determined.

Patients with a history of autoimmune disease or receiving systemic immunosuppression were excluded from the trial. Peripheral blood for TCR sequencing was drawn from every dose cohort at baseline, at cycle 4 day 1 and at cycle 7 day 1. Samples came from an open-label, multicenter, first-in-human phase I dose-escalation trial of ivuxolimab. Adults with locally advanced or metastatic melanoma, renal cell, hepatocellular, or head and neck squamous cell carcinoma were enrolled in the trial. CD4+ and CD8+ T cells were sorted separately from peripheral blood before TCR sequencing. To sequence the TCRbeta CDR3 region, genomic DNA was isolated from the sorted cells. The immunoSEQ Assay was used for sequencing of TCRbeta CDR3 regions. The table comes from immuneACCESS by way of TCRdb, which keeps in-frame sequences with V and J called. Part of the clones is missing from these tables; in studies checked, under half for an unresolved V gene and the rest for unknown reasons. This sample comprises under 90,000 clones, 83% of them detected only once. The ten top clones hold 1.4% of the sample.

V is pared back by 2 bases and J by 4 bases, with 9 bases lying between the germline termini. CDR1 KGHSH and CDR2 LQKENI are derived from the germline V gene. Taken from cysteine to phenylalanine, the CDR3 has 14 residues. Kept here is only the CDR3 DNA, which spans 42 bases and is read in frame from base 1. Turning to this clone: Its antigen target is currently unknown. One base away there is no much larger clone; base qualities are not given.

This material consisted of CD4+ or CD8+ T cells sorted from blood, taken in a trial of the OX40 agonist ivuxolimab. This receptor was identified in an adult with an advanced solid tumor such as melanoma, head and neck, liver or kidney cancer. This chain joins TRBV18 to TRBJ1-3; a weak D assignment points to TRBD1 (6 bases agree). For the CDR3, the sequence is CASSPTRGGNTIYF. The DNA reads TGTGCCAGCTCACCAACCAGGGGAGGAAACACCATATATTTT.